A selection of T cell receptor beta chains follows, all from one sample in a study of blood T cell repertoires in COVID-19. Libraries were prepared by immunoSEQ multiplex PCR; TCRdb keeps only in-frame clonotypes and omits some of them. The repertoire includes about 180,000 clones, around 89% of them detected once, and 1.5% to 2% sits in the top ten. Sequenced material: peripheral blood. The receptors come from a man aged 18 to 35 who had recovered from COVID-19. The CDR3 runs from the conserved cysteine through the conserved F or W. Fields, in order: J gene, D gene, V gene, clone size, CDR3 length, CDR3 DNA, CDR3 protein. D genes are given only for firm matches. Size is omitted from some rows. Given values are once, few, many or a class for expanded clones.

TRBJ1-2,TRBD1,TRBV11-2,NA,13,TGTGCCAGCAGTCCGGGACAGCTCTATGGCTACACCTTC,CASSPGQLYGYTF
TRBJ1-5,NA,TRBV28,NA,14,TGTGCCAGCACCGTGGGCAGGAAGGCTCAGCCCCAGCATTTT,CASTVGRKAQPQHF
TRBJ2-3,TRBD2,TRBV6-5,NA,14,TGTGCCAGCAGTCCGGGACTAGCCGCAGATACGCAGTATTTT,CASSPGLAADTQYF
TRBJ2-5,NA,TRBV7-9,NA,16,TGTGCCAGCAGCTTAAATTTTGCGGACTACCAAGAGACCCAGTACTTC,CASSLNFADYQETQYF
TRBJ2-1,TRBD2,TRBV5-1,NA,15,TGCGCCAGCAGCCCCGACCCCGGGACTATCAATGAGCAGTTCTTC,CASSPDPGTINEQFF
TRBJ2-2,NA,TRBV7-9,NA,14,TGTGCCAGCAGCTTAGTAGCTAGTCCCGGGGAGCTGTTTTTT,CASSLVASPGELFF
TRBJ2-7,TRBD1,TRBV5-1,NA,14,TGCGCCAGCAGCCACGACAGGGGTTTCAACGAGCAGTACTTC,CASSHDRGFNEQYF
TRBJ2-7,TRBD1,TRBV28,NA,14,TGTGCCAGCAGTCCTCCGGGACAGTACTACGAGCAGTACTTC,CASSPPGQYYEQYF
TRBJ1-6,NA,TRBV6-5,NA,15,TGTGCCAGCAGAACTCCCGGGGCGGGGGGTTCACCCCTCCACTTT,CASRTPGAGGSPLHF
TRBJ2-2,NA,TRBV29-1,NA,15,TGCAGCGTTGAATTCGTGGGCTGGAACACCGGGGAGCTGTTTTTT,CSVEFVGWNTGELFF
TRBJ2-3,NA,TRBV28,NA,14,TGTGCCAGCAGGTACGACAGCCGCACAGATACGCAGTATTTT,CASRYDSRTDTQYF
TRBJ2-5,TRBD2,TRBV19,NA,14,TGTGCCAGTAGCCCACGAGCGGGGCGTGTCACCCAGTACTTC,CASSPRAGRVTQYF
TRBJ1-4,NA,TRBV9,once,15,TGTGCCAGCAGCGTAGCGGCAGGGGCAGGGGAAAAACTGTTTTTT,CASSVAAGAGEKLFF
TRBJ2-7,TRBD1,TRBV28,NA,17,TGTGCCAGCAGTTTATCCGGTTTGCAGGGGGCCCATTACGAGCAGTACTTC,CASSLSGLQGAHYEQYF
TRBJ1-1,NA,TRBV28,once,12,TGTGCCAGCAGTTTACCCTCCCAGATAGCTTTCTTT,CASSLPSQIAFF
TRBJ2-5,NA,TRBV19,NA,13,TGTGCCAGTAGCTACTCGAGGGGGGAGACCCAGTACTTC,CASSYSRGETQYF
TRBJ1-3,NA,TRBV6-1,NA,14,TGTGCCAGCAGTGAAGGTGGAGCCGGAAACACCATATATTTT,CASSEGGAGNTIYF
TRBJ2-7,TRBD2,TRBV9,NA,15,TGTGCCAGCAGCCAAACTAGCGGTTCATCCTACGAGCAGTACTTC,CASSQTSGSSYEQYF
TRBJ2-3,TRBD2,TRBV27,NA,15,TGTGCCAGCACGGGGAGCGGGAGGGCCCCAGATACGCAGTATTTT,CASTGSGRAPDTQYF
TRBJ2-7,TRBD1,TRBV19,NA,16,TGTGCCAGTAGTCTCAGTTTTTACAGGGGAGACTACGAGCAGTACTTC,CASSLSFYRGDYEQYF
TRBJ1-3,NA,TRBV6-5,NA,15,TGTGCCAGCAGTTACTCAGGGAGCTCTGGAAACACCATATATTTT,CASSYSGSSGNTIYF
TRBJ2-2,TRBD1,TRBV19,many,15,TGTGCCAGTAGACCCGGGACAGGGTCCACCGGGGAGCTGTTTTTT,CASRPGTGSTGELFF
TRBJ2-3,TRBD2,TRBV18,NA,14,TGTGCCAGCTCACACGGGACTACAATAGATACGCAGTATTTT,CASSHGTTIDTQYF
TRBJ2-3,TRBD1,TRBV15,NA,15,TGTGCCACCAGCAGCCGGGACAGAGGTAAAGATACGCAGTATTTT,CATSSRDRGKDTQYF
TRBJ2-2,TRBD2,TRBV27,once,15,TGTGCCAGCAGTTTAGCAGCGGGAGTGGCCGGGGAGCTGTTTTTT,CASSLAAGVAGELFF
TRBJ2-7,TRBD2,TRBV6-5,NA,16,TGTGCCAGCAGTTACTCGGGACTAGCGGGAAAACACGAGCAGTACTTC,CASSYSGLAGKHEQYF
TRBJ2-7,NA,TRBV5-6,NA,13,TGTGCCAGCAGCTTAGGGGGAACTTACGAGCAGTACTTC,CASSLGGTYEQYF
TRBJ1-2,TRBD1,TRBV28,once,13,TGTGCCAGCAGTAGAGGACAGGGACGAGGCTACACCTTC,CASSRGQGRGYTF
TRBJ2-7,TRBD2,TRBV6-5,NA,15,TGTGCCAGCAGTTCTAGCGGGAGCCACTCCTACGAGCAGTACTTC,CASSSSGSHSYEQYF
TRBJ2-1,NA,TRBV19,NA,15,TGTGCCAGTAGTCCCCTGGGGGCAGGCTACAATGAGCAGTTCTTC,CASSPLGAGYNEQFF
TRBJ1-1,TRBD1,TRBV19,once,11,TGTGCCAGTGACAGGGGAACTGAAGCTTTCTTT,CASDRGTEAFF
TRBJ2-5,TRBD1,TRBV6-5,NA,14,TGTGCCAGCAGTTACGACAGGGGGACCGGGGCCCAGTACTTC,CASSYDRGTGAQYF
TRBJ1-2,TRBD1,TRBV18,NA,14,TGTGCCAGCTCACCGGTACAGGGGAACTATGGCTACACCTTC,CASSPVQGNYGYTF
TRBJ2-7,TRBD1,TRBV24-1,NA,16,TGTGCCACCAGTGATGCCGGGACAGGGGTTGGGTACGAGCAGTACTTC,CATSDAGTGVGYEQYF
TRBJ2-7,NA,TRBV6-5,NA,13,TGTGCCAGCCACCGGGAGCGCGGAGGAGAGCAGTACTTC,CASHRERGGEQYF
TRBJ2-1,TRBD2,TRBV13,NA,18,TGTGCCAGCAGCTTAGGGACTAGCGGGAACCCCGCCTACAATGAGCAGTTCTTC,CASSLGTSGNPAYNEQFF
TRBJ2-7,TRBD2,TRBV6-5,NA,13,TGTGCCAGCAATAGCGGGAGATCCTACGAGCAGTACTTC,CASNSGRSYEQYF
TRBJ1-1,NA,TRBV30,NA,12,TGTGCCTGGAGTGGTGCAGGCCCTGAAGCTTTCTTT,CAWSGAGPEAFF
TRBJ2-7,TRBD1,TRBV5-4,NA,14,TGTGCCAGCAGCTCAACAGGGGGCGGGGTCGAGCAGTACTTC,CASSSTGGGVEQYF
TRBJ1-5,NA,TRBV12-3/TRBV12-4,few,13,TGTGCCAGCGGATCAGGGAACAATCAGCCCCAGCATTTT,CASGSGNNQPQHF
TRBJ2-7,TRBD2,TRBV5-1,NA,16,TGCGCCAGCAGCCTTCAACCGACTAGCGGTTCCTACGAGCAGTACTTC,CASSLQPTSGSYEQYF
TRBJ2-1,NA,TRBV3-1/TRBV3-2,NA,12,TGTGCCAGCAGCCAAGTGGGCTATGAGCAGTTCTTC,CASSQVGYEQFF
TRBJ2-7,TRBD1,TRBV9,NA,16,TGTGCCAGCAGCCCCTATATGGGACAGCACACCTACGAGCAGTACTTC,CASSPYMGQHTYEQYF
TRBJ1-1,NA,TRBV28,NA,14,TGTGCCAGCAGTTTCCCACAGGGGAACACTGAAGCTTTCTTT,CASSFPQGNTEAFF
TRBJ2-1,TRBD1,TRBV4-3,NA,16,TGCGCCAGCAGCCAGCGGACAGGGAGGATATACAATGAGCAGTTCTTC,CASSQRTGRIYNEQFF
TRBJ2-7,NA,TRBV15,NA,12,TGTGCCACCAGCATACCTTTGAGCGAGCAGTACTTC,CATSIPLSEQYF
TRBJ2-6,NA,TRBV3-1/TRBV3-2,NA,16,TGTGCCAGCAGCCACCACCCTAGCGCCGGGGCCAACGTCCTGACTTTC,CASSHHPSAGANVLTF
TRBJ1-3,NA,TRBV20-1,NA,13,TGCAGTGCTAGTCCAGGGAACGGAAACACCATATATTTT,CSASPGNGNTIYF
TRBJ1-6,NA,TRBV9,NA,15,TGTGCCAGCAGCGTAGCCAACCCAGGAGGTTCACCCCTCCACTTT,CASSVANPGGSPLHF
TRBJ2-7,TRBD2,TRBV27,NA,13,TGTGCCAGTAAGGGAGGGTTACGCTACGAGCAGTACTTC,CASKGGLRYEQYF
TRBJ2-7,NA,TRBV29-1,NA,11,TGCAGCGTTTTTAACTCCTACGAGCAGTACTTC,CSVFNSYEQYF
TRBJ2-2,NA,TRBV12-5,NA,17,TGTGCTAGTGGTTTTCCGGGGTCCTTCGCGAACACCGGGGAGCTGTTTTTT,CASGFPGSFANTGELFF
TRBJ1-2,NA,TRBV28,NA,16,TGTGCCAGCAGGCCTAGACAGATATCACCACGCTATGGCTACACCTTC,CASRPRQISPRYGYTF
TRBJ2-5,TRBD2,TRBV5-1,NA,15,TGCGCCAGCAGCTTGGAGGGAGGGACCCAAGAGACCCAGTACTTC,CASSLEGGTQETQYF